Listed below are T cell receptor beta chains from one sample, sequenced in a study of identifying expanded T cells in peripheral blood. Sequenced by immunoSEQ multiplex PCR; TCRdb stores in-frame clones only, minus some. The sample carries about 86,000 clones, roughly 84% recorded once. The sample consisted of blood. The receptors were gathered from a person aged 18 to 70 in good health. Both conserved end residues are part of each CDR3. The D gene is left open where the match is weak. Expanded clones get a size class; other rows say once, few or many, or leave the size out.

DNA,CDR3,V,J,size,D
TGTGCCAGCATGTACGGAAGGGCCACGAACACTGAAGCTTTCTTT,CASMYGRATNTEAFF,TRBV19,TRBJ1-1,-,-
TGTGCCAGCAGCCTACAGAGCATCAGCTCCTACAATGAGCAGTTCTTC,CASSLQSISSYNEQFF,TRBV27,TRBJ2-1,few,-
TGCAGCGTGAAACCTTTGGAGGCGCGCGAGCAGTACTTC,CSVKPLEAREQYF,TRBV29-1,TRBJ2-7,-,-
TGTGCCAGCAGCTCAACAGGCATGAGTGAGCAGTTCTTC,CASSSTGMSEQFF,TRBV7-3,TRBJ2-1,few,-
TGTGCCAGCAGCCAGTCAAGTTCCGGAGGTGGCACTGAAGCTTTCTTT,CASSQSSSGGGTEAFF,TRBV5-6,TRBJ1-1,-,-
TGTGCCAGCAGCTTAGACTCAACCCAAGGGGGCTATGGCTACACCTTC,CASSLDSTQGGYGYTF,TRBV5-8,TRBJ1-2,few,-
TGTGCCAGCAGCTCGACAGGGTCGATGAACACTGAAGCTTTCTTT,CASSSTGSMNTEAFF,TRBV7-9,TRBJ1-1,many,TRBD1
TGTGCCAGCAGAACAACTGACGTCCCCACTGAAGCTTTCTTT,CASRTTDVPTEAFF,TRBV14,TRBJ1-1,-,-
TGTGCCAGCAGCCCGAGGCCCACCTATAATTCACCCCTCCACTTT,CASSPRPTYNSPLHF,TRBV5-6,TRBJ1-6,-,-
TGTGCCAGCAGCCTCCGGGGACAGGGGGCCGAGGAGCAGTACTTC,CASSLRGQGAEEQYF,TRBV7-2,TRBJ2-7,-,TRBD1
TGCGCCAGCAGCTTCGGGACTTCGGACTACAATACGCAGTATTTT,CASSFGTSDYNTQYF,TRBV5-1,TRBJ2-3,-,-
TGTGCCAGCAGCTTAGGCCCCTCGAGCTCCTATAATTCACCCCTCCACTTT,CASSLGPSSSYNSPLHF,TRBV13,TRBJ1-6,-,-
TGTGCCAGCAGTCGAACAGGGGCTGGAAACACCATATATTTT,CASSRTGAGNTIYF,TRBV6-5,TRBJ1-3,-,TRBD1
TGTGCCAGCAGCTTAGAACCAGGGGGAATCTACGAGCAGTACTTC,CASSLEPGGIYEQYF,TRBV11-2,TRBJ2-7,-,TRBD1
TGTGCCAGCAGTTTCCTAGCTAACTATGGCTACACCTTC,CASSFLANYGYTF,TRBV6-6,TRBJ1-2,-,-
TGTGCCAGCAGCCCGGGATGGGACGGAGAGCAGTACTTC,CASSPGWDGEQYF,TRBV7-8,TRBJ2-7,-,-
TGTGCCAGCAGCCCCGGGGGGGCAGATACGCAGTATTTT,CASSPGGADTQYF,TRBV5-4,TRBJ2-3,-,TRBD2
TGTGCCAGCAGTGAATCTCGGGACGGGGGCTACACCTTC,CASSESRDGGYTF,TRBV2,TRBJ1-2,-,-
TGTGCCAGCAGCTCGGCCAATCAGCCCCAGCATTTT,CASSSANQPQHF,TRBV5-6,TRBJ1-5,-,-
TGTGCCAGCAGCTTAGTTGAGGGTTTGTATAATTCACCCCTCCACTTT,CASSLVEGLYNSPLHF,TRBV7-2,TRBJ1-6,-,-
TGTGCCAGCAGTTTGACAGGGACGGATGGCTACACCTTC,CASSLTGTDGYTF,TRBV6-5,TRBJ1-2,-,TRBD1
TGTGCCAGCTCAGCTCGAAGTGGACAGGGGGGGAGTATTGGTGACACTGAAGCTTTCTTT,CASSARSGQGGSIGDTEAFF,TRBV18,TRBJ1-1,-,TRBD1
TGTGCCAGCAGCGCCGAGTTGATCAGCCCTGAAGCTTTCTTT,CASSAELISPEAFF,TRBV9,TRBJ1-1,-,-
TGTGCCAGCAGCCAGTGGGCAGATACGCAGTATTTT,CASSQWADTQYF,TRBV14,TRBJ2-3,-,-
TGTGCCAGCAGCAACCAGGCGGGGTCCTACGAGCAGTACTTC,CASSNQAGSYEQYF,TRBV9,TRBJ2-7,-,-
TGTGCCAGCAGCGTGCCCCACCATTCTCCAGCGCACTATGGCTACACCTTC,CASSVPHHSPAHYGYTF,TRBV9,TRBJ1-2,-,-
TGTGCCAGCAGTGAAAGGGGACAGCCAAATTACAATGAGCAGTTCTTC,CASSERGQPNYNEQFF,TRBV2,TRBJ2-1,-,TRBD1
TGTGCCACCAGCAGTGGTGGTAGCACAGATACGCAGTATTTT,CATSSGGSTDTQYF,TRBV15,TRBJ2-3,-,-
TGTGCCAGCAGTCCAATCGGGACAGGGCACCACGAGCAGTACTTC,CASSPIGTGHHEQYF,TRBV27,TRBJ2-7,-,TRBD1
TGTGCCAGCAGTGAAGGGACAAGGTACGAGCAGTACTTC,CASSEGTRYEQYF,TRBV7-9,TRBJ2-7,-,-
TGTGCCAGCAGCGCGGGGGCGTTCGGCTACACCTTC,CASSAGAFGYTF,TRBV6-5,TRBJ1-2,once,-
TGTGCCAGTAGATTCACTGGGACAGGCTATAATTCACCCCTCCACTTT,CASRFTGTGYNSPLHF,TRBV19,TRBJ1-6,-,TRBD1
TGTGCCAGCAGCTCCCAGGGGCAGTCGAATAGCAATCAGCCCCAGCATTTT,CASSSQGQSNSNQPQHF,TRBV7-9,TRBJ1-5,-,-
TGTGCCAGCAGTTTATTCCCGCGGGACGAAGCTTTCTTT,CASSLFPRDEAFF,TRBV27,TRBJ1-1,-,-
TGCGCCAGCGCCGTGGGGCTGAATTCACCCCTCCACTTT,CASAVGLNSPLHF,TRBV5-1,TRBJ1-6,few,-
TGTGCCTGGATCGGGACAGGGAGTGGCTACACCTTC,CAWIGTGSGYTF,TRBV30,TRBJ1-2,-,TRBD1
TGTGCCAGCTCACCACCCTTCTTCCGACAGGGCAGTGAAGCTTTCTTT,CASSPPFFRQGSEAFF,TRBV18,TRBJ1-1,-,TRBD1
TGTGCCAGCAGTTTCTCTCAGGTGTCGGGGACTGAAGCTTTCTTT,CASSFSQVSGTEAFF,TRBV6-5,TRBJ1-1,once,-
TGTGCCAGCAGTTCTACAGGGGGCACTGAAGCTTTCTTT,CASSSTGGTEAFF,TRBV9,TRBJ1-1,-,TRBD1
TGTGCCAGCAGGTATGGGAGCACTGAAGCTTTCTTT,CASRYGSTEAFF,TRBV6-6,TRBJ1-1,few,-
TGTGCCAGCAGCTTAGTTGGCCGCGCTGGCTACACCTTC,CASSLVGRAGYTF,TRBV7-9,TRBJ1-2,-,-
TGTGCCATCAGTGATAGCTCGTTCGGACAGCAAGAGACCCAGTACTTC,CAISDSSFGQQETQYF,TRBV10-3,TRBJ2-5,once,-
TGCGCCAGCAGTTCCTATGGGACTAGCGACAATGAGCAGTTCTTC,CASSSYGTSDNEQFF,TRBV5-1,TRBJ2-1,few,TRBD2
TGTGCCAGCAGCTCAGGGGCCGGGGCCGGGGCCAACGTCCTGACTTTC,CASSSGAGAGANVLTF,TRBV11-3,TRBJ2-6,-,-
TGTGCCAGCAGCTTAGCGAGGCACAATGAGCAGTTCTTC,CASSLARHNEQFF,TRBV7-2,TRBJ2-1,-,-
TGCGCCAGCAGCTCCCAGGGGAACACTGAAGCTTTCTTT,CASSSQGNTEAFF,TRBV5-1,TRBJ1-1,-,-
TGTGCCAGCAGCTTCGGGGGCGAGCAGTACTTC,CASSFGGEQYF,TRBV7-2,TRBJ2-7,-,-
TGCGCCAGCAGCCAAGGGGGAAACACTGAAGCTTTCTTT,CASSQGGNTEAFF,TRBV4-3,TRBJ1-1,-,-
TGTGCCAGCAGCTGGTTCGGGGGGACCACCTCTGGAAACACCATATATTTT,CASSWFGGTTSGNTIYF,TRBV7-9,TRBJ1-3,few,-
TGTGCCAGCAGCTTGCTTACGGCTAACTATGGCTACACCTTC,CASSLLTANYGYTF,TRBV5-6,TRBJ1-2,few,-
TGTGCCAGCAGTTTTCTCAGGGGCTACGAGCAGTACTTC,CASSFLRGYEQYF,TRBV28,TRBJ2-7,once,-
TGCGCCAGCAGCTTTCGAGGGGGGCAGGGAGAGACCCAGTACTTC,CASSFRGGQGETQYF,TRBV5-1,TRBJ2-5,-,-
TGTGCCAGTAGTTGGGGACGGGCCACTGAAGCTTTCTTT,CASSWGRATEAFF,TRBV19,TRBJ1-1,-,-
TGCGCCAGTACGACTAGCGCCTACAATGAGCAGTTCTTC,CASTTSAYNEQFF,TRBV5-1,TRBJ2-1,few,TRBD2
TGTGCCAACCCGACAGGGGATGGCTACACCTTC,CANPTGDGYTF,TRBV6-4,TRBJ1-2,-,TRBD1
TGTGCCAGCAGGGGGGACAGGGAGGGCAATCAGCCCCAGCATTTT,CASRGDREGNQPQHF,TRBV2,TRBJ1-5,few,TRBD1
TGTGCCAGCAGCTACCGGGCCGAAGAGACCCAGTACTTC,CASSYRAEETQYF,TRBV7-2,TRBJ2-5,many,-
TGTGCCAGCTCAGTTGCAGGGGGCTTCGGGAATGAGCAGTTCTTC,CASSVAGGFGNEQFF,TRBV18,TRBJ2-1,-,TRBD1
TGTGCCAGCGGGGATTACCGGACAGCTACCTACGAGCAGTACTTC,CASGDYRTATYEQYF,TRBV6-5,TRBJ2-7,-,-